This TCR beta chain came from a study of TIL therapy for anti-PD-1-resistant metastatic lung cancer. This was the immunoSEQ v3 assay. Libraries were sequenced to around 2 million read pairs (survey) or roughly 4.5-6.5 million (deep). Only in-frame clones appear in the TCRdb table, and some are missing; sequencing was by immunoSEQ multiplex PCR. The sample gives around 59,000 clones, around 68% of which show up once; over 6.5% is in the top ten. Indicated time point: pre-treatment sample, taken before nivolumab and TIL therapy. The sample consisted of blood, taken at baseline. This receptor was identified in a person aged 25 to 80 with non-small cell lung cancer.

The CDR3 protein is CSPRGLAGVSTDTQYF. The CDR3 coding sequence is TGCAGCCCCCGGGGACTAGCGGGAGTTAGCACAGATACGCAGTATTTT. The rearrangement uses TRBV29-1 and TRBJ2-3; TRBD2 matches 14 bases. The CDR3 extends over 16 amino acids. V lost 8 bases to trimming and J lost 0 bases; unmatched junction nucleotides: 7. Germline CDR1 SQVTM, CDR2 ANQGSEA.